This T cell receptor (beta chain) was identified during a study of blood T cells in healthy people across ages. Study findings and constraints: No one knew whether donors had CMV, which possibly confounded expanded clonotype changes. Those diversity estimates obtained from one million T cells were thought to be underestimates. What prevented conclusive comparison of naive and antigen-experienced cells was that PBMCs were unsorted.

Remarks on this clonotype: Its cognate antigen is unknown.

A sample-barcoded 5' primer and a J-beta primer mix were used in a second PCR of roughly 6 to 11 cycles. TCRdb recomputed calls from the 5' RACE reads with MiXCR, one row per CDR3 protein. Among roughly 570,000 distinct CDR3 sequences, approximately 27% were seen once, and the ten largest hold less than 20%. PBMCs, at least 6.5 million per sample, were isolated. Sequencing input: blood. The receptor was isolated from a woman between 65 and 79 years old in good health.

The CDR3 sequence is CSAPSGFYGYTF. In DNA form, the CDR3 reads TGCAGTGCTCCTAGCGGGTTCTATGGCTACACCTTC. This chain connects TRBV20-1 to TRBJ1-2, with D unresolved. V was trimmed by 5 bases and J by 4 bases, leaving 11 bases between them. This CDR3 contains 12 residues. Germline CDR1 and CDR2: DFQATT and SNEGSKA (reference sequence).